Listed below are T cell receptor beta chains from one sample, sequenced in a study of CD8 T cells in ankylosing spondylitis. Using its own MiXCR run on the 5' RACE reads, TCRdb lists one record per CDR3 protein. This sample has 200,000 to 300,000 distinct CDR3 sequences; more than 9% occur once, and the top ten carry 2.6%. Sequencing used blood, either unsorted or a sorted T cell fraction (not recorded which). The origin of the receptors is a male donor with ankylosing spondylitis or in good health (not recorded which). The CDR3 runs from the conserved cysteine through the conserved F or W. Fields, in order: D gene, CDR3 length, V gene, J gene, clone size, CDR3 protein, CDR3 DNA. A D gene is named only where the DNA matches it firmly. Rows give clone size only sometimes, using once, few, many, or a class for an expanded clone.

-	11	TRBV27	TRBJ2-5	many	CASQGGKTQYF	TGTGCCAGTCAGGGGGGTAAGACCCAGTACTTC
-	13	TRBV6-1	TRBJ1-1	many	CASTPLLGSEAFF	TGTGCCAGCACTCCCCTGCTAGGAAGTGAAGCTTTCTTT
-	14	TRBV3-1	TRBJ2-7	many	CASSRSGLYYEQYF	TGTGCCAGCAGCCGCTCGGGGCTCTACTACGAGCAGTACTTC
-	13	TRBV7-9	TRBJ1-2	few	CASSLPYSYGYTF	TGTGCCAGCAGCCTCCCTTATAGCTATGGCTACACCTTC
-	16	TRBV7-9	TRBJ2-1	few	CASSLYRERLSNEQFF	TGTGCCAGCAGCTTATACCGGGAGCGCCTAAGTAATGAGCAGTTCTTC
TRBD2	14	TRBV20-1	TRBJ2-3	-	CSARSGGTADTQYF	TGCAGTGCTAGATCGGGGGGGACGGCAGATACGCAGTATTTT
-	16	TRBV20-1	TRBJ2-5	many	CSARDRGWEAVETQYF	TGCAGTGCTAGAGATAGGGGCTGGGAGGCAGTAGAGACCCAGTACTTC
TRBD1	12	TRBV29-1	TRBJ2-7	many	CSVAPGGYEQYF	TGCAGCGTCGCCCCAGGGGGCTACGAGCAGTACTTC
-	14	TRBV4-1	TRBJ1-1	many	CASNHRAMNTEAFF	TGCGCCAGCAACCACAGGGCAATGAACACTGAAGCTTTCTTT
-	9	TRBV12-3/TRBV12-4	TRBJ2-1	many	CASSSEGFF	TGTGCCAGCAGTTCCGAAGGGTTCTTC
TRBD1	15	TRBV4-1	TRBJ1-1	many	CASSQYGTGNTEAFF	TGCGCCAGCAGCCAATACGGGACAGGGAATACTGAAGCTTTCTTT
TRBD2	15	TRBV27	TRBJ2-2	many	CASSSGTSGTGELFF	TGTGCCAGCAGTTCTGGGACTAGCGGGACCGGGGAGCTGTTTTTT
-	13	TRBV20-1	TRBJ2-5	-	CSARLGLGGTQYF	TGCAGTGCTAGACTAGGGCTAGGAGGGACCCAGTACTTC
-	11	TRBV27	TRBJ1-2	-	CASREFYGYTF	TGTGCCAGCAGGGAGTTCTATGGCTACACCTTC
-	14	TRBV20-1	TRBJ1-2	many	CSARVGGSLGGYTF	TGCAGTGCTAGAGTCGGCGGGTCCTTGGGTGGCTACACCTTC
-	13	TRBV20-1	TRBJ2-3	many	CSARVRGGNTQYF	TGCAGTGCTAGAGTCCGTGGGGGGAATACGCAGTATTTT
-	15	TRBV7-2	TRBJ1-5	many	CASSLLGGYNQPQHF	TGTGCCAGCAGCTTACTTGGGGGCTACAATCAGCCCCAGCATTTT
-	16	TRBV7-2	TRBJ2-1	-	CASSLWGASSYNEQFF	TGTGCCAGCAGCTTATGGGGGGCTAGCTCCTACAATGAGCAGTTCTTC
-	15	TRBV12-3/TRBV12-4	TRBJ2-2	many	CASSLAPGATGELFF	TGTGCCAGCAGTTTAGCTCCCGGGGCCACCGGGGAGCTGTTTTTT
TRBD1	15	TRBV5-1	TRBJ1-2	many	CASSLDMGQNYGYTF	TGCGCCAGCAGCTTGGACATGGGACAGAACTATGGCTACACCTTC
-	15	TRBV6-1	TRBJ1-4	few	CASSPPGAGNEKLFF	TGTGCCAGCAGCCCCCCAGGGGCGGGGAATGAAAAACTGTTTTTT
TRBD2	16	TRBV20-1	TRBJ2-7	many	CSARDVTSGNSYEQYF	TGCAGTGCTAGAGATGTAACTAGCGGAAACTCCTACGAGCAGTACTTC
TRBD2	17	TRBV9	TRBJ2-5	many	CASSSLGTSGGWETQYF	TGTGCCAGCAGCTCGCTCGGGACTAGCGGGGGTTGGGAGACCCAGTACTTC
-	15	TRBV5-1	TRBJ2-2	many	CASREDTANTGELFF	TGCGCCAGCAGAGAGGACACCGCGAACACCGGGGAGCTGTTTTTT
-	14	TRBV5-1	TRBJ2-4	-	CASSLEGSKNIQYF	TGCGCCAGCAGCTTGGAAGGTTCCAAAAACATTCAGTACTTC
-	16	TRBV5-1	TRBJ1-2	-	CASSSSPVGANYGYTF	TGCGCCAGCAGCTCGTCGCCGGTGGGAGCTAACTATGGCTACACCTTC
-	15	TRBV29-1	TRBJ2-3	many	CSFSKSSQITDTQYF	TGCAGCTTTTCGAAAAGTAGCCAGATCACAGATACGCAGTATTTT
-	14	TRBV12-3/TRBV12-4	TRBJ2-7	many	CASSSPGEPYEQYF	TGTGCCAGCAGCTCCCCAGGGGAACCCTACGAGCAGTACTTC
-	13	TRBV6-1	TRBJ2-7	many	CASSPPGAYEQYF	TGTGCCAGCAGTCCACCAGGGGCCTACGAGCAGTACTTC
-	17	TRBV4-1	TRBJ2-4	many	CASSHPRDSKAKNIQYF	TGCGCCAGCAGCCATCCCCGGGACTCCAAGGCCAAAAACATTCAGTACTTC
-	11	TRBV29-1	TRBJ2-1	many	CSVESGNEQFF	TGCAGCGTTGAATCCGGGAATGAGCAGTTCTTC
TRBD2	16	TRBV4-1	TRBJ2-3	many	CASSQGTSGRPDTQYF	TGCGCCAGCAGCCAGGGGACTAGCGGGAGACCAGATACGCAGTATTTT
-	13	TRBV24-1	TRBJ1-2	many	CATRGPNNYGYTF	TGTGCCACCAGGGGACCTAATAACTATGGCTACACCTTC
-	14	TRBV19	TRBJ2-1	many	CASSVTSSNNEQFF	TGTGCCAGTAGTGTCACTAGCAGTAACAATGAGCAGTTCTTC
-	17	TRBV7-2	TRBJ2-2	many	CASSLVQGNGNTGELFF	TGTGCCAGCAGCTTAGTGCAAGGGAATGGGAACACCGGGGAGCTGTTTTTT
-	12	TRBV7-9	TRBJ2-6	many	CASSLDSRVLTF	TGTGCCAGCAGCCTCGATTCGAGGGTCCTGACTTTC
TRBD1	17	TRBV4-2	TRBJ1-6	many	CASSGRQGAGPNSPLHF	TGTGCCAGCAGCGGACGACAGGGGGCCGGCCCTAATTCACCCCTCCACTTT
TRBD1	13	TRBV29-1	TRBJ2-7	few	CSAGGQGRYEQYF	TGCAGCGCCGGTGGACAGGGGCGCTACGAGCAGTACTTC
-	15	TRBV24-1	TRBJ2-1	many	CATSDRNHSSGEQFF	TGTGCCACCAGTGACCGAAACCATTCCTCGGGTGAGCAGTTCTTC
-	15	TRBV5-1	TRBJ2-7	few	CASSLRGPNLGEQYF	TGCGCCAGCAGCTTGAGGGGACCGAACTTAGGAGAGCAGTACTTC
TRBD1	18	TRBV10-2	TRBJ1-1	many	CATSPLELRTGGNTEAFF	TGCGCCACCTCCCCACTAGAGCTTAGGACAGGGGGGAACACTGAAGCTTTCTTT
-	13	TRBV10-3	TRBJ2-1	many	CAAGNPSYNEQFF	TGTGCCGCGGGGAATCCCTCCTACAATGAGCAGTTCTTC
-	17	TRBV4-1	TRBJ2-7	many	CASSQGGGTAKTYEQYF	TGCGCCAGCAGCCAAGGTGGAGGGACAGCTAAGACCTACGAGCAGTACTTC
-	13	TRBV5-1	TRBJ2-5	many	CASSLSREETQYF	TGCGCCAGCAGCTTGAGCAGGGAAGAGACCCAGTACTTC
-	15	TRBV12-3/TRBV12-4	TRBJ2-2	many	CASSFSRAGTGELFF	TGTGCCAGCAGTTTTTCGAGGGCGGGCACCGGGGAGCTGTTTTTT
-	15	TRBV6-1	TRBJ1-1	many	CASSEGPGWNTEAFF	TGTGCCAGCAGTGAAGGCCCCGGGTGGAACACTGAAGCTTTCTTT
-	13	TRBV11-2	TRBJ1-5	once	CVSSTDRYRPQHF	TGTGTCAGCAGCACCGACAGATATCGGCCCCAGCATTTT
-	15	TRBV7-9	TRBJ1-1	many	CASSLGSSDPGGAFF	TGTGCCAGCAGCTTAGGTTCTTCAGACCCAGGCGGAGCTTTCTTT
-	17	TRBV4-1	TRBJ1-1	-	CASSQELGGRRRAEAFF	TGCGCCAGCAGCCAAGAATTGGGCGGACGGCGGCGGGCTGAAGCTTTCTTT
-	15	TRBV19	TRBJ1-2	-	CASSPEGRTADGYTF	TGTGCCAGTAGTCCTGAAGGACGGACGGCGGATGGCTACACCTTC
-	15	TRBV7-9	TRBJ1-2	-	CASSVTGSSNYGYTF	TGTGCCAGCAGCGTGACAGGTTCATCTAACTATGGCTACACCTTC
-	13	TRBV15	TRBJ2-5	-	CATSRPPKETQYF	TGTGCCACCAGCAGGCCCCCGAAGGAGACCCAGTACTTC
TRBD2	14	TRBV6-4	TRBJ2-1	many	CASSGTSGGNEQFF	TGTGCCAGCTCCGGGACTAGCGGGGGTAATGAGCAGTTCTTC
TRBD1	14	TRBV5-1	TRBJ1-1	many	CASSLGTGKAEAFF	TGCGCCAGCAGCTTGGGGACAGGGAAGGCTGAAGCTTTCTTT